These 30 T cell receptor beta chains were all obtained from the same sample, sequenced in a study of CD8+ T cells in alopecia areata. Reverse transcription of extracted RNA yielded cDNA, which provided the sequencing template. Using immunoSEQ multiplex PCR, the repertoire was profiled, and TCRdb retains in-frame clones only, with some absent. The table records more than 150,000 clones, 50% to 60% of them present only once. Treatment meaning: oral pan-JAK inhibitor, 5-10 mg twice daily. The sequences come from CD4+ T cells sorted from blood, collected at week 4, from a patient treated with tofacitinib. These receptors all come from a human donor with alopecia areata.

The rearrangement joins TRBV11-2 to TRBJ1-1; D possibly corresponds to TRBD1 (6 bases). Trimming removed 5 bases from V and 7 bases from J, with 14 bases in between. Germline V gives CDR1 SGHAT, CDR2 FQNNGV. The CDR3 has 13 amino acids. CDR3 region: CASSARQALEAFF. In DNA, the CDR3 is TGTGCCAGCAGCGCCCGACAGGCCCTTGAAGCTTTCTTT.

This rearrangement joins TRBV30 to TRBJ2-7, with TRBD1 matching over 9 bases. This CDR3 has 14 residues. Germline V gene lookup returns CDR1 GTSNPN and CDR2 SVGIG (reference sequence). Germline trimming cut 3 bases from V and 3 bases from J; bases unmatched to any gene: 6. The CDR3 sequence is CAWRKPGQGYEQYF. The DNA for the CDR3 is TGTGCCTGGAGGAAACCGGGACAGGGCTACGAGCAGTACTTC. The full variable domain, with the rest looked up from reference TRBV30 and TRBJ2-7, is SQTIHQWPATLVQPVGSPLSLECTVEGTSNPNLYWYRQAAGRGLQLLFYSVGIGQISSEVPQNLSASRPQDRQFILSSKKLLLSDSGFYLCAWRKPGQGYEQYFGPGTRLTVT.

DNA for the CDR3: TGTGCCAGTAGTATGGGACAGGATCGTTGGGAGACCCAGTACTTC. Translated: CASSMGQDRWETQYF. This rearrangement joins TRBV19 to TRBJ2-5, with 8 bases matching TRBD1. V gave up 3 bases and J gave up 5 bases; unmatched junction bases: 8. Germline values: CDR1 LNHDA, CDR2 SQIVND (reference sequence). The CDR3 runs 15 residues.

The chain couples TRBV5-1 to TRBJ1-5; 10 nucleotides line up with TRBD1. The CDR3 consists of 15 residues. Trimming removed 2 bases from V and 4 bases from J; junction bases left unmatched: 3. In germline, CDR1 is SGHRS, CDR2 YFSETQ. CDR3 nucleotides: TGCGCCAGCAGCTTAGGGACAGGGGTTAATCAGCCCCAGCATTTT. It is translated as CASSLGTGVNQPQHF.

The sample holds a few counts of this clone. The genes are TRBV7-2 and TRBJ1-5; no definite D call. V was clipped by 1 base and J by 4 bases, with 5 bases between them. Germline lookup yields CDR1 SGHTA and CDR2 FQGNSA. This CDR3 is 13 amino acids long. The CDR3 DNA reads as TGTGCCAGCAGCTTAGAACAGAATCAGCCCCAGCATTTT. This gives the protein CASSLEQNQPQHF.

Here the CDR3 DNA reads TGTGCCTGGGCCGGACAGCCGAACACTGAAGCTTTCTTT. This codes for CAWAGQPNTEAFF. V and J are TRBV30 and TRBJ1-1, with D possibly matching TRBD1 (6 bases). Germline assignment: CDR1 GTSNPN and CDR2 SVGIG (reference sequence). The CDR3 runs 13 residues. V lost 5 bases and J lost 1, with 11 bases in between.

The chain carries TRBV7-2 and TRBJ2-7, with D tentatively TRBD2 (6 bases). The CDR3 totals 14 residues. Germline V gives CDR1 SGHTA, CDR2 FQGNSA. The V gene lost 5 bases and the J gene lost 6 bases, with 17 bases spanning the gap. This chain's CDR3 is CASSPGTSRGEQYF. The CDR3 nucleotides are TGTGCCAGCAGCCCGGGGACTTCCCGTGGCGAGCAGTACTTC.

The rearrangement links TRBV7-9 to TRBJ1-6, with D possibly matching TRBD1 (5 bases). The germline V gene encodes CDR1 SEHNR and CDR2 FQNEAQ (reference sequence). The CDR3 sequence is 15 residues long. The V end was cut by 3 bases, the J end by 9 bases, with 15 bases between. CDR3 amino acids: CASSFWRGGVSPLHF. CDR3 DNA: TGTGCCAGCAGCTTTTGGAGGGGAGGAGTTTCACCCCTCCACTTT.

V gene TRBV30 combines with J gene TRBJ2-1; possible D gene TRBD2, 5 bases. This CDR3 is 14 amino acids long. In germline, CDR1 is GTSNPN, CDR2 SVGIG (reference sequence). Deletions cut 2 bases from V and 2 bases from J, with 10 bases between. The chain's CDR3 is CAWSLDGAYNEQFF. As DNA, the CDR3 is TGTGCCTGGAGTTTGGACGGGGCCTACAATGAGCAGTTCTTC. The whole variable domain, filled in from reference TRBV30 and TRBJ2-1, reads SQTIHQWPATLVQPVGSPLSLECTVEGTSNPNLYWYRQAAGRGLQLLFYSVGIGQISSEVPQNLSASRPQDRQFILSSKKLLLSDSGFYLCAWSLDGAYNEQFFGPGTRLTVL.

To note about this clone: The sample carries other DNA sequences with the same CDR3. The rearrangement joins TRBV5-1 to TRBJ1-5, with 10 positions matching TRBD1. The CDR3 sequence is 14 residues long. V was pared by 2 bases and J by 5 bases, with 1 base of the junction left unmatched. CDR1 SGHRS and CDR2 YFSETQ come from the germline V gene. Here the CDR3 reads CASSFGTGDQPQHF. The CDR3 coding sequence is TGCGCCAGCAGCTTCGGGACAGGGGATCAGCCCCAGCATTTT.

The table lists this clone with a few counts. Here the CDR3 reads CASSPAVSRSEQYF. In DNA form, the CDR3 reads TGCGCCAGCAGCCCGGCCGTGTCACGGTCCGAGCAGTACTTC. The chain recombines TRBV4-1 with TRBJ2-7, with D hard to call. The germline V gene encodes CDR1 MGHRA and CDR2 YSYEKL. This CDR3 is 14 amino acids long. V gave up 4 bases and J gave up 6 bases, with 16 bases separating them.

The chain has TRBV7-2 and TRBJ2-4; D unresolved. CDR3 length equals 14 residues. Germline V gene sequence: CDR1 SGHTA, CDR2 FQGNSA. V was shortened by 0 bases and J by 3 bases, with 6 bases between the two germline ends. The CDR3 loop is CASSLARNKNIQYF. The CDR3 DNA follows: TGTGCCAGCAGCTTAGCTCGGAACAAAAACATTCAGTACTTC.

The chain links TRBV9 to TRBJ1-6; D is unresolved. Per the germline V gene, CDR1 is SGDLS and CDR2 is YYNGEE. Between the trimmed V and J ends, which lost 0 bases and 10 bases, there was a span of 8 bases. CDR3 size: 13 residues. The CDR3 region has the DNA TGTGCCAGCAGCGTAGGTACAGACTCACCCCTCCACTTT. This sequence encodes CASSVGTDSPLHF.

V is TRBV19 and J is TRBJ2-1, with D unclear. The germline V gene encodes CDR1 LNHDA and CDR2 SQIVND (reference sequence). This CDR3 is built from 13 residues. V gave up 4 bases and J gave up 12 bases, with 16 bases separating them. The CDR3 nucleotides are TGTGCCAGTAGTACCGACAACCGTTTGTGGCAGTTCTTC. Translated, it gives CASSTDNRLWQFF. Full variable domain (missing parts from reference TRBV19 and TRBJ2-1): DGGITQSPKYLFRKEGQNVTLSCEQNLNHDAMYWYRQDPGQGLRLIYYSQIVNDFQKGDIAEGYSVSREKKESFPLTVTSAQKNPTAFYLCASSTDNRLWQFFGPGTRLTVL.

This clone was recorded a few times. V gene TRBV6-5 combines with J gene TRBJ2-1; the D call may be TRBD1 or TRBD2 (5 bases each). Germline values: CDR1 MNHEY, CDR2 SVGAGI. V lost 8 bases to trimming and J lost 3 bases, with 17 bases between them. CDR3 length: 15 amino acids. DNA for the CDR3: TGTGCCAGCCACCAGAGGGGTGCTATCTACAATGAGCAGTTCTTC. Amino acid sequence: CASHQRGAIYNEQFF.

CDR3 sequence reads: CSAPNPEKLFF. For the CDR3, the DNA is TGCAGTGCTCCGAACCCTGAAAAACTGTTTTTT. The V and J genes are TRBV20-1 and TRBJ1-4, with no clear D. V was cut by 5 bases and J by 7 bases, with 8 bases left in between. The CDR3 sequence is 11 residues long. CDR1 and CDR2 from the germline V gene are DFQATT and SNEGSKA (reference sequence).

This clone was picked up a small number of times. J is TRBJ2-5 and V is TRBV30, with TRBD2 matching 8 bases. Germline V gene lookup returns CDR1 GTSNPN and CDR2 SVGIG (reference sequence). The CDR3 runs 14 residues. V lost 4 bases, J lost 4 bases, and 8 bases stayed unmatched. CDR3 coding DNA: TGTGCCTGGAATAGCGGGGAGCCGGGAGAGACCCAGTACTTC. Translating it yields CAWNSGEPGETQYF.

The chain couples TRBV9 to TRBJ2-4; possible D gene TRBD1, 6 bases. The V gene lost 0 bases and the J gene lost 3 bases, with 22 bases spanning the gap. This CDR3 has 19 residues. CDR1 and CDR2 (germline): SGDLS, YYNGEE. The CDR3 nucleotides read TGTGCCAGCAGCGTAGGTGTACAGGGAAGAGGGAGAGTCAAAAACATTCAGTACTTC. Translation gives CASSVGVQGRGRVKNIQYF.

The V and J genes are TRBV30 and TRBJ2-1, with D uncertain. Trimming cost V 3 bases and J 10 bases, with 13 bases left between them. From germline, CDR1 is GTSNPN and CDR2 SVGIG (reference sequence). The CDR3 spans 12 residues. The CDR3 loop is CAWRRTWGEQFF. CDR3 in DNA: TGTGCCTGGAGAAGGACCTGGGGAGAGCAGTTCTTC.

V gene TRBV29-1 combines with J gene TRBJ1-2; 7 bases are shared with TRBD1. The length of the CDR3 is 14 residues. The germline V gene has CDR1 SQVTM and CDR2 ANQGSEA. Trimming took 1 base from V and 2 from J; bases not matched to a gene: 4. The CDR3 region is CSVEGQGKNYGYTF. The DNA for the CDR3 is TGCAGCGTTGAAGGACAGGGTAAAAACTATGGCTACACCTTC.

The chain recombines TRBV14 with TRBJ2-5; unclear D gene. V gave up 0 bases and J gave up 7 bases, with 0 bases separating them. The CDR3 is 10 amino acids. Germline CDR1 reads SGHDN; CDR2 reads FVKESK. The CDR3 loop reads CASSQETQYF. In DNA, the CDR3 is TGTGCCAGCAGCCAAGAGACCCAGTACTTC. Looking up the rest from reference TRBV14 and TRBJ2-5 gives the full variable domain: EAGVTQFPSHSVIEKGQTVTLRCDPISGHDNLYWYRRVMGKEIKFLLHFVKESKQDESGMPNNRFLAERTGGTYSTLKVQPAELEDSGVYFCASSQETQYFGPGTRLLVL.

As DNA, the CDR3 is TGTGCCAGCAGCGTAGGGGGACAGCTCACAGATACGCAGTATTTT. Its translation is CASSVGGQLTDTQYF. V gene TRBV2 combines with J gene TRBJ2-3, with 7 bases fitting TRBD1. The CDR3 contains 15 residues. The germline V gene encodes CDR1 SNHLY and CDR2 FYNNEI. V dropped 6 bases and J dropped 2; count of bases not matched to a gene: 8.

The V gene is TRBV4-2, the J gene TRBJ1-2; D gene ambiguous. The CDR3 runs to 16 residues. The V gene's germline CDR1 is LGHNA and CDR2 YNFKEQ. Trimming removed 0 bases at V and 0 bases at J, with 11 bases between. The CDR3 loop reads CASSQDKRTTNYGYTF. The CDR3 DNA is TGTGCCAGCAGCCAAGATAAGAGGACGACTAACTATGGCTACACCTTC.

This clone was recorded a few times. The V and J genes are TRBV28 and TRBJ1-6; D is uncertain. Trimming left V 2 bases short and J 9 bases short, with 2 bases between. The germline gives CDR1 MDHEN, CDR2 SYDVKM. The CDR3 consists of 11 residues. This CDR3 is CASSLGSPLHF. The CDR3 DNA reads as TGTGCCAGCAGTTTAGGTTCACCCCTCCACTTT.

CDR3 sequence (DNA): TGTGCCAGCAGCCGGGGGCTTCGATTCACAGATACGCAGTATTTT. Encoded protein: CASSRGLRFTDTQYF. The chain links TRBV5-6 to TRBJ2-3; D is perhaps TRBD1 or TRBD2 (6 bases each). CDR1 SGHDT and CDR2 YYEEEE come from the germline V gene. The CDR3 consists of 15 residues. The V end was cut by 4 bases, the J end by 2 bases, with 14 bases between.

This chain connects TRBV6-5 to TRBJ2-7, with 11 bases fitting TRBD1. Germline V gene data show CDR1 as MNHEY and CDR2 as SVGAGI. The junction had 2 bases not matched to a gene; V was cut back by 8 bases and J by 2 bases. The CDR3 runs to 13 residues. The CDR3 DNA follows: TGTGCCAGCCGGGACAGGGGGACCTACGAGCAGTACTTC. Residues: CASRDRGTYEQYF.

The CDR3: CAWSSWGDEAFF. CDR3 DNA sequence: TGTGCCTGGAGTAGCTGGGGGGATGAAGCTTTCTTT. The rearrangement uses TRBV30 and TRBJ1-1; tentative D call: TRBD1 (5 bases). Looked up from germline, CDR1 is GTSNPN and CDR2 is SVGIG (reference sequence). The CDR3 totals 12 residues. V was clipped by 2 bases and J by 7 bases, with 11 bases between them.

CDR3: CSVAATSGGLQETQYF. Written as DNA, the CDR3 is TGCAGCGTTGCCGCGACTAGCGGGGGCCTTCAAGAGACCCAGTACTTC. The V and J genes are TRBV29-1 and TRBJ2-5; 12 bases match TRBD2. The CDR3 extends over 16 amino acids. Germline CDR1 reads SQVTM; CDR2 reads ANQGSEA. With 4 bases clipped from V and 2 bases from J, the junction kept 8 bases outside the gene matches.

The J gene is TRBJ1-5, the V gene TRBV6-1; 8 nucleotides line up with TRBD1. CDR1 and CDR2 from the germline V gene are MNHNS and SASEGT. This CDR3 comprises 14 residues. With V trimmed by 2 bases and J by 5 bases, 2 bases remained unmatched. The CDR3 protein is CASSEQGAYQPQHF. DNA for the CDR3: TGTGCCAGCAGTGAACAGGGGGCTTATCAGCCCCAGCATTTT.

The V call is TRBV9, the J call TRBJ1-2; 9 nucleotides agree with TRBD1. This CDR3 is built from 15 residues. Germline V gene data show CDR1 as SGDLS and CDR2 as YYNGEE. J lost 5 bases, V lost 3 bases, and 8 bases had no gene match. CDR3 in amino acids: CASSEGQGREYGYTF. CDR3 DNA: TGTGCCAGCAGCGAGGGACAGGGACGGGAATATGGCTACACCTTC.